A single sample is the source of the 15 T cell receptor beta chains below, sequenced in a study of blood T cell repertoires in COVID-19 (dated by TCRdb to 2018 to 2021). Preparation of the library involved the immunoSEQ multiplex PCR assay. In its TCRdb copy, this immuneACCESS table keeps in-frame sequences only and misses some clones. Where compared with another copy, unresolved V genes explain less than half of these, and the others have no known cause. For this sample there are some 170,000 clones; roughly 88% appear just once. In total, the top ten clones hold roughly 15% of the sample. Sequencing input: PBMCs or T cells enriched from blood (not recorded which). The receptors shown here come from a man aged 50-59 years who had recovered from COVID-19.

The gene calls are TRBV2 and TRBJ1-2, with D tentatively TRBD1 (6 bases). The V gene lost 4 bases and the J gene lost 4 bases, with 10 bases spanning the gap. CDR3 length equals 13 residues. Germline CDR1 reads SNHLY; CDR2 reads FYNNEI. The CDR3 DNA reads as TGTGCCAGCAGTGCTGACAGGTTCTATGGCTACACCTTC. This codes for CASSADRFYGYTF.

A remark on this clone: This CDR3 is also generated by other DNA sequences in the sample. This chain links TRBV5-6 with TRBJ1-1; 9 bases fit TRBD1. J was trimmed by 3 bases and V by 4 bases; bases with no gene match: 4. CDR1 and CDR2 from the germline V gene are SGHDT and YYEEEE. There are 14 residues in the CDR3. The CDR3 bases are TGTGCCAGCAGCCCCCGACAGGGGGACACTGAAGCTTTCTTT. Translating gives CASSPRQGDTEAFF.

J is TRBJ1-1 and V is TRBV5-1; D possibly corresponds to TRBD1 (5 bases). The CDR3 is 14 residues long. V was shortened by 1 base and J by 4 bases, with 11 bases between the two germline ends. The germline V gene has CDR1 SGHRS and CDR2 YFSETQ. The CDR3 here is CASSLQGVGTEAFF. CDR3 sequence (DNA): TGCGCCAGCAGCTTGCAGGGTGTTGGCACTGAAGCTTTCTTT.

The chain employs TRBV11-2 and TRBJ2-7; 10 bases are a match to TRBD1. Germline CDR1 reads SGHAT; CDR2 reads FQNNGV. This CDR3 spans 16 amino acids. The trim removed 0 bases at V and 4 bases at J, leaving 6 bases unmatched. DNA of the CDR3: TGTGCCAGCAGCTTAGAGGTTGGGGACAGGGGTTACGAGCAGTACTTC. It is translated as CASSLEVGDRGYEQYF.

V and J are TRBV4-1 and TRBJ2-7; D possibly corresponds to TRBD1 (6 bases). The CDR3 extends over 15 amino acids. The V end was cut by 5 bases, the J end by 1 base, with 15 bases between. The V gene's germline CDR1 is MGHRA and CDR2 YSYEKL. CDR3 DNA sequence: TGCGCCAGCAGCACCCACAGGCAGGGGTCCTACGAGCAGTACTTC. Its protein is CASSTHRQGSYEQYF.

The chain couples TRBV7-3 to TRBJ1-6, with D perhaps matching TRBD1 (5 bases). This CDR3 comprises 13 residues. Germline V gene data show CDR1 as SGHTA and CDR2 as FQGTGA. Trimming stripped 5 bases from V and 7 bases from J, with 9 bases between. CDR3 sequence reads: CASSPGGNSPLHF. The CDR3 DNA sequence: TGTGCCAGCAGCCCCGGGGGAAATTCACCCCTCCACTTT.

The V call is TRBV27, the J call TRBJ1-5; TRBD1 matches at 8 bases. V shed 5 bases and J 6 bases; nucleotides not matched to a gene: 6. Per germline, CDR1 MNHEY and CDR2 SMNVEV (reference sequence). This CDR3 has 14 residues. CDR3 sequence reads: CASSIGQGTQPQHF. Written as DNA, the CDR3 is TGTGCCAGCAGTATCGGACAGGGTACTCAGCCCCAGCATTTT.

V and J are TRBV2 and TRBJ1-5; TRBD1 agrees at 10 bases. The CDR3 is made up of 13 amino acids. After removal of 7 bases from V and 4 bases from J, the junction contained 1 base not matched to a gene. Looked up from germline, CDR1 is SNHLY and CDR2 is FYNNEI. The CDR3 coding sequence is TGTGCCAGCATGGGACAGGGGAATCAGCCCCAGCATTTT. Its protein product is CASMGQGNQPQHF.

The chain uses TRBV5-1 and TRBJ1-1; a weak D match, TRBD1 (5 bases). The CDR3 sequence is 16 residues long. Per germline, CDR1 SGHRS and CDR2 YFSETQ. V was cut by 4 bases and J by 3 bases, with 19 bases left in between. The DNA for the CDR3 is TGCGCCAGCAGCCGCCTTGACAGCAGAACTTACACTGAAGCTTTCTTT. Encoded protein: CASSRLDSRTYTEAFF.

The CDR3 nucleotides read TGTGCCAGCAGACTAGCGGGGGGTCATACAGATACGCAGTATTTT. This codes for CASRLAGGHTDTQYF. J is TRBJ2-3 and V is TRBV6-1, with TRBD2 matching 12 bases. This CDR3 has 15 amino acids. CDR1 and CDR2 (germline): MNHNS, SASEGT. The J segment lost 3 bases and the V segment lost 6 bases, leaving 4 bases of the junction unmatched.

This clone was counted between two and nine times. This chain joins TRBV6-5 and TRBJ1-2, with 7 bases fitting TRBD1. Germline lookup yields CDR1 MNHEY and CDR2 SVGAGI. This CDR3 spans 14 amino acids. Losses at the gene ends were 6 bases for V and 4 bases for J; bases not matched to a gene: 8. The CDR3 here is CASSLRQGAYGYTF. The CDR3 DNA reads TGTGCCAGCAGCCTCCGACAGGGCGCCTATGGCTACACCTTC.

V usage is TRBV24-1 and J usage is TRBJ2-5, with D possibly being TRBD2 (5 bases). The germline gives CDR1 KGHDR, CDR2 SFDVKD. The CDR3 sequence is 15 residues long. The ends were cut back, 3 bases at V and 4 bases at J, with 14 bases in the middle. CDR3 sequence (DNA): TGTGCCACCAGTGATCCGGGGATAGACGCAGAGACCCAGTACTTC. This sequence encodes CATSDPGIDAETQYF.

This clone has just one count. The chain has TRBV11-3 and TRBJ1-4; 10 positions match TRBD1. V trimming: 5 bases; J trimming: 6 bases; junction bases outside the gene matches: 12. The germline gives CDR1 SGHNT, CDR2 YENEEA. There are 17 residues in the CDR3. The CDR3 here is CASSLGLPGQGYEKLFF. In DNA, the CDR3 is TGTGCCAGCAGCCTAGGACTTCCGGGACAGGGGTATGAAAAACTGTTTTTT.

The chain carries TRBV27 and TRBJ1-5; D is perhaps TRBD1 (5 bases). This CDR3 has 15 residues. Germline CDR1 is MNHEY and CDR2 is SMNVEV (reference sequence). V lost 5 bases, J lost 6 bases, and 17 bases lay in between. CDR3 sequence (DNA): TGTGCCAGCAGTCCGGAGGGACTCGGGGGTCAGCCCCAGCATTTT. Its protein is CASSPEGLGGQPQHF.

The V and J genes are TRBV5-1 and TRBJ2-4; 7 nucleotides align to TRBD1. This CDR3 contains 19 residues. J lost 0 bases, V lost 4 bases, and 16 bases had no gene match. Germline CDR1 and CDR2: SGHRS and YFSETQ. The CDR3 nucleotides are TGCGCCAGCAGCACATCAACCCAGGGACAGAGCCTAGCCAAAAACATTCAGTACTTC. The encoded protein is CASSTSTQGQSLAKNIQYF.